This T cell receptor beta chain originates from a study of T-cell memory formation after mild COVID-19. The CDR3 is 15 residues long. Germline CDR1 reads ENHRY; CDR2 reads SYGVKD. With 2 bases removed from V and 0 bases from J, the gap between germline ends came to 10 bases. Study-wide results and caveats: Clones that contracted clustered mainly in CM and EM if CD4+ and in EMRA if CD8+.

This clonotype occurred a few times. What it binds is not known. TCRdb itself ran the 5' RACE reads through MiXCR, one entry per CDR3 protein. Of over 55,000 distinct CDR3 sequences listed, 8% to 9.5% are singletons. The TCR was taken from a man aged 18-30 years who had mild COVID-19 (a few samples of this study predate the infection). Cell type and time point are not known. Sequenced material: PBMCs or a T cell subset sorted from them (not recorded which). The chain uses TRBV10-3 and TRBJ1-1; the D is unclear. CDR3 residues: CAISEIGRLNTEAFF. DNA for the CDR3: TGTGCCATCAGTGAGATCGGCAGATTGAACACTGAAGCTTTCTTT.